One TCR beta chain is described in this entry. A multiplex PCR was run with 60 Vbeta primers and 13 Jbeta primers. TCRdb's table, derived via immunoSEQ multiplex PCR, lists solely in-frame clones and lacks some. The table lists approximately 130,000 clones, around three quarters of them singletons. The entry originates in a study of cytomegalovirus exposure and HLA in healthy donors. V gave up 2 bases and J gave up 5 bases, with 12 bases separating them. The length of the CDR3 is 14 residues. Germline V gives CDR1 MNHEY, CDR2 SMNVEV (reference sequence). Specimen: PBMCs. The chain is built from TRBV27 and TRBJ2-5, with D possibly matching TRBD2 (7 bases). The TCR comes from a woman aged 45-59 years in good health and CMV-seronegative. DNA for the CDR3: TGTGCCAGCAGTTTAGGGGGGGCTTATGAGACCCAGTACTTC. It encodes CASSLGGAYETQYF.